Reported below is one T cell receptor beta chain. Its antigen is still unknown. This entry comes from a study of T cell repertoires in cytomegalovirus infection. TCRdb reanalysed the reads using MiXCR and keeps one entry per CDR3 protein. The repertoire has some 50,000 distinct CDR3 sequences, about a fifth of them found once; the top ten carry about 90%. The ends were cut back, 4 bases at V and 7 bases at J, with 11 bases in the middle. In germline, CDR1 is SGHTA, CDR2 FQGNSA. This CDR3 has 13 residues. This clonotype was sampled from a human donor in good health (CMV status not recorded). Some clones in this sample may be carry-over from other donors' samples. Sequencing used CD8+ T cells from cultured PBMCs, obtained from culture after CMV antigen stimulation. This chain joins TRBV7-2 and TRBJ2-1; unclear D gene. The CDR3 spells CASSSWTPNEQFF. The CDR3 region has the DNA TGTGCCAGCAGCTCCTGGACCCCTAATGAGCAGTTCTTC.